The 20 T cell receptor beta chains listed next were all sequenced from one sample in a study of tumor and adjacent non-tumor tissue in lung cancer. The template was RNA from unsorted bulk tissue. TCRbeta libraries were built with three rounds of nested PCR, modified from ARM-PCR. TCRdb analysed the multiplex PCR reads with MiXCR anew, one entry per CDR3 protein. This sample has 90,000 or so distinct CDR3 sequences, with 61% found just once. Sample: lung tumor tissue. The receptors were gathered from a man aged 70 or older with non-small cell lung cancer.

There are many counts of this clonotype. The genes are TRBV4-1 and TRBJ1-1, with 10 bases matching TRBD1. CDR3 length: 18 residues. Germline V gives CDR1 MGHRA, CDR2 YSYEKL. The trim removed 0 bases at V and 10 bases at J, leaving 17 bases unmatched. The CDR3 DNA reads TGCGCCAGCAGCCAAGAATTTAACCGTCCTTCGGACAGGGGGAGAGCTTTCTTT. Amino acid sequence: CASSQEFNRPSDRGRAFF.

This clonotype was recorded a few times. This chain uses TRBV29-1 with TRBJ1-2, with unresolved D. This CDR3 has 14 amino acids. Trimming shortened V by 2 bases and J by 8 bases, and 18 bases separated the two germline ends. CDR1 is SQVTM, CDR2 ANQGSEA, per germline. This CDR3 reads CSVEPNSAPRGYTF. CDR3 DNA: TGCAGCGTTGAACCGAATTCGGCACCGAGGGGCTACACCTTC.

This clonotype was counted many times. The V and J genes are TRBV5-1 and TRBJ2-5; D gene ambiguous. The CDR3 covers 14 residues. Germline V gene data show CDR1 as SGHRS and CDR2 as YFSETQ. V was cut by 2 bases and J by 0 bases, with 8 bases left in between. Written as DNA, the CDR3 is TGCGCCAGCAGCTTCCGTGAGTACCAAGAGACCCAGTACTTC. It specifies CASSFREYQETQYF.

In this sample, this clonotype turned up many times. This chain links TRBV5-4 with TRBJ2-1; D gene unclear. Germline CDR1 is SGHNT and CDR2 is YYREEE (reference sequence). V lost 0 bases and J 0 bases, leaving 7 bases between the germline ends. The CDR3 loop spans 15 amino acids. This CDR3 is CASSLDVTSYNEQFF. The CDR3 nucleotides are TGTGCCAGCAGCTTGGACGTTACCTCCTACAATGAGCAGTTCTTC. Variable domain in full (rest from reference TRBV5-4 and TRBJ2-1): ETGVTQSPTHLIKTRGQQVTLRCSSQSGHNTVSWYQQALGQGPQFIFQYYREEENGRGNFPPRFSGLQFPNYSSELNVNALELDDSALYLCASSLDVTSYNEQFFGPGTRLTVL.

With respect to this clonotype: The junction departs from the called germline gene at one end, perhaps through a read error. The chain links TRBV7-3 to TRBJ2-3, with D possibly TRBD1 on 6 matching bases. CDR1 is SGHTA, CDR2 FQGTGA, per germline. This CDR3 region has 14 residues. CDR3 amino acids: CAGSLDRQLDTQYF. CDR3 coding DNA: TGTGCCGGCAGCTTAGACAGGCAGCTAGATACGCAGTATTTT.

This clonotype was recorded many times. The chain is built from TRBV10-2 and TRBJ2-5; 7 positions agree with TRBD1. Looked up from germline, CDR1 is WSHSY and CDR2 is SAAADI. V lost 2 bases to trimming and J lost 5 bases; unmatched junction nucleotides: 8. This CDR3 is built from 15 residues. Here the CDR3 DNA reads TGCGCCAGCAGTGAGGTGACAGGGTTGGTCGAGACCCAGTACTTC. Amino acid sequence: CASSEVTGLVETQYF.

In regard to this clonotype: One junction end disagrees with the germline gene, perhaps due to a read error. The chain uses TRBV28 and TRBJ2-7; D not resolved. Germline assignment: CDR1 MDHEN and CDR2 SYDVKM. This CDR3 has 13 residues. The CDR3 is CASSLSGANEQYF. CDR3 coding DNA: TGTGCCAGTAGTTTATCAGGAGCTAACGAGCAGTACTTC.

To note about this clonotype: The junction shows a germline mismatch at one end, possibly a read error. The rearrangement links TRBV11-2 to TRBJ1-2; D is undetermined. CDR1 and CDR2 (germline): SGHAT, FQNNGV. There are 13 residues in the CDR3. Here the CDR3 DNA reads TGTGCCAGCAACCTCCGACCTAACTATGGCTACAGCTTC. Protein sequence: CASNLRPNYGYSF.

As concerns this clonotype: It may be a read error: a sequence one base away is much more abundant. The V gene is TRBV18, the J gene TRBJ1-1; 10 bases fit TRBD1. The V and J ends lost 5 bases and 10 bases, in that order; junction bases with no gene match: 16. The CDR3 loop spans 16 amino acids. In germline, CDR1 is KGHSH, CDR2 LQKENI. CDR3 loop: CASSARPPDRGQGAFF. CDR3 in DNA: TGTGCCAGCTCAGCACGCCCACCAGACAGGGGGCAAGGAGCTTTCTTT.

J is TRBJ2-3 and V is TRBV12-3 or TRBV12-4; 10 bases fit TRBD2. The CDR3 sequence is 15 residues long. Unmatched junction bases numbered 9, after V lost 11 bases and J lost 1 base. The CDR3 region is CACSSGLARTDTQYF. In DNA, the CDR3 is TGTGCCTGTAGTTCGGGACTAGCGCGCACAGATACGCAGTATTTT.

J is TRBJ2-4 and V is TRBV7-8; D ambiguous. Trimming removed 2 bases from V and 4 bases from J, with 6 bases in between. CDR1 is SGHVS and CDR2 is FQNEAQ in the germline V gene. CDR3 length equals 13 residues. DNA for the CDR3: TGTGCCAGCAGCTTAAGCAGAAAAAACATTCAGTACTTC. Translating it yields CASSLSRKNIQYF.

A remark on this clonotype: The limits of the CDR3 on the DNA are not certain, so only TCRdb's listed CDR3 is given. CDR3 protein: CSVGQGNQPKHF. The chain links TRBV29-1 to TRBJ1-5; the table's D call of TRBD1 was not tested on the DNA. Termini included, the CDR3 measures 12 amino acids. Germline V gene lookup returns CDR1 SQVTM and CDR2 ANQGSEA.

The V call is TRBV7-2, the J call TRBJ2-2; 7 bases line up with TRBD1. The CDR3 is made up of 14 amino acids. In germline, CDR1 is SGHTA, CDR2 FQGNSA. The V gene end was trimmed by 4 bases and the J gene end by 5 bases; junction bases not matched to a gene: 4. CDR3 nucleotide sequence: TGTGCCAGCAGCTCGGACAGGAGGACCGGGGAGCTGTTTTTT. This translates into CASSSDRRTGELFF.

This clonotype has only one observation. A much larger clone differs from this one at a single base, so this may be a read error. The J gene is TRBJ2-1, the V gene TRBV20-1; TRBD1 or TRBD2 may be the D gene (5 bases each). The CDR3 is made up of 15 amino acids. Germline V CDR1 and CDR2: DFQATT, SNEGSKA (reference sequence). The CDR3 region is CCARERGPSYNEQFF. In DNA form, the CDR3 reads TGCTGTGCTAGAGAACGGGGACCTTCATACAATGAGCAGTTCTTC.

The chain couples TRBV2 to TRBJ2-2; 10 positions agree with TRBD1. Germline V lookup: CDR1 SNHLY, CDR2 FYNNEI. The V segment lost 11 bases and the J segment 3 bases; nucleotides outside the gene matches: 9. The CDR3 sequence is 15 residues long. The CDR3 reads CAGSPGTGDTGELFF. DNA for the CDR3: TGTGCCGGATCCCCCGGGACAGGGGACACCGGGGAGCTGTTTTTT. Filled out from reference TRBV2 and TRBJ2-2, the complete variable domain reads EPEVTQTPSHQVTQMGQEVILRCVPISNHLYFYWYRQILGQKVEFLVSFYNNEISEKSEIFDDQFSVERPDGSNFTLKIRSTKLEDSAMYFCAGSPGTGDTGELFFGEGSRLTVL.

This sequence joins TRBV11-2 and TRBJ2-7; D call uncertain. Germline assignment: CDR1 SGHAT and CDR2 FQNNGV. This CDR3 has 14 residues. Trimming shortened V by 5 bases and J by 7 bases, and 18 bases separated the two germline ends. This chain's CDR3 is CASSPTSGRYEQYF. The CDR3 nucleotides read TGTGCCAGCAGCCCGACGAGTGGGCGCTATGAGCAGTACTTC.

Ten or more counts support this clonotype. J is TRBJ2-5 and V is TRBV4-2, with no clear D. Germline CDR1 reads LGHNA; CDR2 reads YNFKEQ. The V end was cut by 4 bases, the J end by 5 bases, with 11 bases between. CDR3 length: 13 residues. The CDR3 DNA reads as TGTGCCAGCAGCCGACAACTGAGGGAGACCCAGTACTTC. This gives the protein CASSRQLRETQYF.

This chain uses TRBV29-1 with TRBJ1-2; no clear D. The CDR3 length is 14 residues. Trimming removed 8 bases from V and 0 bases from J, with 16 bases in between. Germline V gene data show CDR1 as SQVTM and CDR2 as ANQGSEA. The CDR3 loop is CSTARRDTNYGYTF. CDR3 DNA: TGCAGCACTGCCCGACGCGACACTAACTATGGCTACACCTTC.

The chain has TRBV28 and TRBJ2-5, with D unresolved. The germline V gene encodes CDR1 MDHEN and CDR2 SYDVKM. Trimming took 3 bases from V and 0 from J, leaving 8 bases between them. This CDR3 contains 14 residues. CDR3 in amino acids: CASSLFKNQETQYF. CDR3 nucleotide sequence: TGTGCCAGCAGTTTGTTTAAAAACCAAGAGACCCAGTACTTC.

As to this clonotype: One end of the junction does not line up with germline, which may come from a read error. V and J are TRBV11-2 and TRBJ1-1; D is ambiguous. Germline V gene lookup returns CDR1 SGHAT and CDR2 FQNNGV. The CDR3 is 14 amino acids. The CDR3 DNA reads TGTGCCATCAGCTTCGGGATCTCGAACACTGAAGCTTTCTTT. Its protein product is CAISFGISNTEAFF.